A selection of T cell receptor beta chains follows, all from one sample in a study of metastatic and nonmetastatic thyroid tumors. TCRdb reprocessed the PCR reads via MiXCR. The sample shows roughly 8,900 clones, about 30% of them seen only once. The sequencing sample was made of adjacent normal tissue. Receptors were obtained from a female donor with papillary thyroid cancer or a benign thyroid nodule (not recorded which). Some clones in this sample may be carry-over from other donors' samples. The CDR3 runs from the conserved cysteine through the conserved F or W. A D gene is named only where the DNA matches it firmly. Expanded clones are given a class, and other clones once, few, many or no size at all.

D gene	CDR3 length	clone size	V gene	J gene	CDR3 protein	CDR3 DNA
TRBD2	18	many	TRBV4-1	TRBJ2-1	CASSSAGRLAVGVNEQFF	TGCGCCAGCAGCAGTGCCGGTCGACTAGCGGTCGGGGTAAATGAGCAGTTCTTC
TRBD1	15	few	TRBV2	TRBJ1-2	CASSAGTGFNYCYTF	TGTGCCAGCAGTGCCGGGACAGGTTTTAACTATTGCTACACCTTC
.	15	.	TRBV27	TRBJ1-2	CANRLSNGPNYGYTF	TGTGCCAACAGGCTCTCAAATGGACCTAACTATGGCTACACCTTC
TRBD2	15	few	TRBV2	TRBJ2-7	CACSATGLAGYEQYF	TGTGCCTGCAGTGCTACAGGACTAGCGGGCTACGAGCAGTACTTC
.	13	.	TRBV11-2	TRBJ2-7	CASSSNSPSEQYF	TGTGCCAGCAGCTCCAACAGCCCCTCGGAGCAGTACTTC
TRBD1	16	medium-sized	TRBV7-3	TRBJ2-1	CASSRNRDRGHNEQFF	TGTGCCAGCAGCCGAAACCGGGACAGAGGACACAATGAGCAGTTCTTC
.	16	.	TRBV15	TRBJ2-3	CATRRLGASSTDTQYF	TGTGCCACCAGACGGTTGGGTGCTTCTAGCACAGATACGCAGTATTTT
.	14	.	TRBV6-6	TRBJ1-2	CASSYLGGFYGYTF	TGTGCCAGCAGTTACTTAGGAGGGTTCTATGGCTACACCTTC
.	15	.	TRBV7-9	TRBJ1-2	CASSLGWRGNYGYTF	TGTGCCAGCAGTTTGGGTTGGCGGGGGAACTATGGCTACACCTTC
TRBD1	14	once	TRBV7-6	TRBJ1-6	CASSSSTGASPLPF	TGTGCCAGCAGCTCCTCGACAGGGGCATCACCCCTCCCCTTT
TRBD1	14	.	TRBV19	TRBJ2-7	CASSWEGQGYEHYF	TGTGCCAGTAGCTGGGAGGGACAGGGCTACGAGCATTACTTC
.	15	.	TRBV6-2/TRBV6-3	TRBJ2-3	CASSYSRPLGDTQYF	TGTGCCAGCAGTTACTCGCGCCCCCTAGGCGATACGCAGTATTTT
.	14	many	TRBV29-1	TRBJ2-6	CSAHDSSGANVLTF	TGCAGCGCTCACGACAGCTCTGGGGCCAACGTCCTGACTTTC
TRBD2	16	medium-sized	TRBV20-1	TRBJ2-7	CSARGASGRSSYEQYF	TGCAGTGCTAGAGGGGCTAGCGGGAGGAGCTCCTACGAGCAGTACTTC
.	11	many	TRBV25-1	TRBJ2-3	CASSAGDPQYF	TGTGCCAGCAGTGCAGGGGATCCGCAGTATTTT
.	13	.	TRBV7-2	TRBJ1-1	CASSLGGATEAFF	TGTGCCAGCAGCTTGGGGGGAGCGACTGAAGCTTTCTTT
.	19	few	TRBV7-2	TRBJ2-1	CASSFPGGGPVSSYNEQFF	TGTGCCAGCAGCTTCCCCGGAGGGGGCCCTGTAAGCTCCTACAATGAGCAGTTCTTC
TRBD2	17	medium-sized	TRBV7-9	TRBJ2-5	CASSLVFGGGRRETQYF	TGTGCCAGCAGCTTAGTGTTCGGGGGAGGGAGGCGAGAGACCCAGTACTTC
TRBD1	15	large	TRBV30	TRBJ1-2	CAWSSGTGNNYGYTF	TGTGCCTGGAGTAGCGGGACAGGGAATAACTATGGCTACACCTTC
TRBD1	16	medium-sized	TRBV6-4	TRBJ1-4	CASSVYRWTGIGELFF	TGTGCCAGCAGTGTCTACCGGTGGACAGGAATCGGGGAACTGTTTTTT
.	15	medium-sized	TRBV30	TRBJ1-6	CAWSVGGRPNSPLHF	TGTGCCTGGAGTGTAGGTGGGAGACCCAATTCACCCCTCCACTTT
.	16	few	TRBV6-1	TRBJ2-7	CASSEGAGSTRYEQYF	TGTGCCAGCAGTGAAGGAGCCGGGTCAACGAGATACGAGCAGTACTTC
.	11	few	TRBV12-3/TRBV12-4	TRBJ1-1	CASRRGGEAFF	TGTGCCAGCAGAAGGGGCGGTGAAGCTTTCTTT
TRBD1	14	few	TRBV20-1	TRBJ1-1	CSAPRGGVNTEAFF	TGCAGTGCTCCCAGGGGGGGTGTGAACACTGAAGCTTTCTTT
.	13	medium-sized	TRBV12-3/TRBV12-4	TRBJ2-4	CASSFGGKNIQYF	TGTGCCAGCAGTTTCGGCGGGAAAAACATTCAGTACTTC
TRBD2	15	medium-sized	TRBV28	TRBJ2-1	CASRLAGQAYNEQFF	TGTGCCAGCAGATTAGCGGGTCAGGCCTACAATGAGCAGTTCTTC
TRBD1	17	few	TRBV6-5	TRBJ2-3	CASTFSRQGPSTDTQYF	TGTGCCAGCACCTTCTCGAGACAGGGGCCTAGCACAGATACGCAGTATTTT
.	13	medium-sized	TRBV6-1	TRBJ1-2	CASTGALVYGYTF	TGTGCCAGCACAGGGGCCCTGGTCTATGGCTACACCTTC
TRBD1	16	few	TRBV25-1	TRBJ1-1	CASSKRGGTGIFEAFF	TGTGCCAGCAGTAAAAGGGGAGGGACAGGGATATTTGAAGCTTTCTTT
.	14	.	TRBV7-9	TRBJ1-6	CASSHTELSSPLHF	TGTGCCAGCAGCCATACTGAATTGAGTTCACCCCTCCACTTT
.	16	.	TRBV6-1	TRBJ2-7	CASRPSKSGSPYEQYF	TGTGCCAGCAGGCCTAGTAAGTCCGGGAGCCCCTACGAGCAGTACTTC
TRBD1	14	medium-sized	TRBV28	TRBJ1-2	CASRRQGLAYGYTF	TGTGCCAGCAGGCGACAGGGTTTGGCCTATGGCTACACCTTC
.	16	many	TRBV19	TRBJ2-6	CASSSYTAPGANVLTF	TGTGCCAGTAGTTCATACACCGCTCCTGGGGCCAACGTCCTGACTTTC
TRBD1	15	many	TRBV4-1	TRBJ1-4	CASSQDRGQDEKLFF	TGCGCCAGCAGCCAAGACAGGGGACAGGATGAAAAACTGTTTTTT
.	13	few	TRBV6-1	TRBJ1-1	CATHLTGNTEAFF	TGTGCCACCCATCTAACAGGCAACACTGAAGCTTTCTTT
.	11	medium-sized	TRBV2	TRBJ2-7	CASRGYYEQYF	TGTGCCAGCAGAGGGTACTACGAGCAGTACTTC
TRBD1	16	.	TRBV6-1	TRBJ2-1	CASRKRGQGANDEQFF	TGTGCCAGCAGGAAACGCGGTCAGGGGGCAAACGATGAGCAGTTCTTC
.	18	many	TRBV19	TRBJ2-6	CASINGLQGGTGANVLTF	TGTGCCAGTATCAATGGGTTACAGGGCGGAACTGGGGCCAACGTCCTGACTTTC
.	16	.	TRBV5-8	TRBJ2-5	CASSPWGSSEQETQYF	TGTGCCAGCAGCCCTTGGGGTAGCTCGGAGCAAGAGACCCAGTACTTC
TRBD2	15	medium-sized	TRBV6-4	TRBJ2-3	CASSDSSGRADTQYF	TGTGCCAGCAGTGACTCGAGCGGGAGGGCAGATACGCAGTATTTT
.	14	few	TRBV28	TRBJ1-1	CASSFPGTNTEAFF	TGTGCCAGCAGTTTCCCTGGGACGAACACTGAAGCTTTCTTT
.	13	many	TRBV18	TRBJ1-2	CASSPVQGGGDTF	TGTGCCAGCTCACCAGTACAGGGAGGAGGGGACACCTTC
TRBD1	14	many	TRBV6-1	TRBJ2-5	CASMGQGNKETQYF	TGTGCCAGCATGGGACAGGGTAACAAAGAGACCCAGTACTTC
.	17	.	TRBV4-1	TRBJ2-3	CASSQGGGVGMTDTQYF	TGCGCCAGCAGCCAAGGGGGTGGAGTGGGCATGACAGATACGCAGTATTTT
.	11	many	TRBV13	TRBJ2-1	CASSAINEQFF	TGTGCCAGCAGCGCCATTAATGAGCAGTTCTTC
.	13	many	TRBV9	TRBJ2-3	CASSVAPADTQYF	TGTGCCAGCAGCGTAGCTCCCGCAGATACGCAGTATTTT
.	17	medium-sized	TRBV11-2	TRBJ2-2	CASSLPYPGGRAGELFF	TGTGCCAGCAGCTTACCATACCCGGGGGGCAGGGCCGGGGAGCTGTTTTTT
.	14	medium-sized	TRBV11-2	TRBJ2-7	CASSSSRGSNGQYF	TGTGCCAGCAGCTCCAGCAGGGGCTCCAATGGGCAGTACTTC
TRBD1	15	.	TRBV28	TRBJ2-7	CASSLRTGGSVEQYF	TGTGCCAGCAGTTTAAGAACAGGGGGCTCGGTCGAGCAGTACTTC
TRBD1	15	.	TRBV12-3/TRBV12-4	TRBJ1-1	CASSLDRGGNTEAFF	TGTGCCAGCAGTTTAGACAGGGGAGGGAACACTGAAGCTTTCTTT